This is a list of T cell receptor beta chains from one sample in a study of regulatory T cells in long-lasting Graves disease. TCRdb used MiXCR to reprocess the multiplex PCR reads, holding one entry per CDR3 protein. Of under 350,000 distinct CDR3 sequences listed, 20% to 25% are singletons. The sample was peripheral blood mononuclear cells (PBMCs), taken when the disease was refractory, from a patient treated with antithyroid drugs. The receptor set was obtained from a female donor with Graves disease. The CDR3 runs from the conserved cysteine through the conserved F or W. The D gene is left open where the match is weak. Size tells how often a clone was seen (once, few, many) or the class of an expanded clone, and some rows leave it out.

V	size	J	D	DNA	CDR3
TRBV27	NA	TRBJ1-2	NA	TGTGCCAGCAGTTTAGCAGGGGATAACTATGGCTACACCTTC	CASSLAGDNYGYTF
TRBV6-1	many	TRBJ1-2	NA	TGTGCCAGCAGTCCCTCTGCGGACTTCTATGGCTACACCTTC	CASSPSADFYGYTF
TRBV11-1	few	TRBJ2-7	NA	TGTGCCAGCAGCGCCACGATGGACTCCTACGAGCAGTACTTC	CASSATMDSYEQYF
TRBV28	many	TRBJ1-4	NA	TGTGCCAGCAGTACCTACAGGGCAACTAATGAAAAACTGTTTTTT	CASSTYRATNEKLFF
TRBV4-1	few	TRBJ1-4	NA	TGCGCCAGCAGCCAAGAACCCAGCGGTACGAATGAAAAACTGTTTTTT	CASSQEPSGTNEKLFF
TRBV28	NA	TRBJ1-2	NA	TGTGCCAGCCAGCAGTTTCCCGGGACCTCGAAGGGCTACACCTTC	CASQQFPGTSKGYTF
TRBV9	few	TRBJ2-7	NA	TGTGCCAGCAGCGCAACATCGACTAGTTTCTACGAGCAGTACTTC	CASSATSTSFYEQYF
TRBV28	many	TRBJ1-2	TRBD1	TGTGCCAGCAGTGTGGACAGGTTCTATGGCTACACCTTC	CASSVDRFYGYTF
TRBV20-1	NA	TRBJ2-7	TRBD2	TGCAGTGCTAGAGTTAGCGGGAATCAAGAGCAGTACTTC	CSARVSGNQEQYF
TRBV25-1	few	TRBJ2-7	NA	TGTGCCAGCAGTGAATCTACAACCTACGAGCAGTACTTC	CASSESTTYEQYF
TRBV28	many	TRBJ2-7	TRBD1	TGTGCCAGCAGTTGGGACAGGGACTACGAGCAGTACTTC	CASSWDRDYEQYF
TRBV5-5	NA	TRBJ2-7	TRBD2	TGTGCCAGCAGCTCTAGCGGGCCCCGCCGCGAGCAGTACTTC	CASSSSGPRREQYF
TRBV6-2/TRBV6-3	NA	TRBJ1-1	NA	TGTGCCAGCACCCAGGGGACGGTCCCTGAAGCTTTCTTT	CASTQGTVPEAFF
TRBV10-3	few	TRBJ2-7	TRBD2	TGTGCCATCAGTGCTTCAAGCGGCGGGGGAATCTACGAGCAGTACTTC	CAISASSGGGIYEQYF
TRBV5-5	NA	TRBJ2-1	TRBD1	TGTGCCAGCAGCTTGACAGGGGACAGGGAGCAGTTCTTC	CASSLTGDREQFF
TRBV29-1	few	TRBJ1-5	NA	TGCAGCGTTGAAATTGCAGGGCGGTCTGGAGCGCCCCAGCATTTT	CSVEIAGRSGAPQHF
TRBV19	NA	TRBJ1-1	NA	TGTGCCAGTAGTATAGCGGTTCGGGATTACACTGAAGCTTTCTTT	CASSIAVRDYTEAFF
TRBV9	few	TRBJ2-7	NA	TGTGCCAGCAGCCCTGTTACTTACGAGCAGTACTTC	CASSPVTYEQYF
TRBV6-5	few	TRBJ2-5	NA	TGTGCCAGCAGTTACCGGGGGTCGGCAGAGACCCAGTACTTC	CASSYRGSAETQYF
TRBV28	many	TRBJ2-7	NA	TGTGCCACCGTCCCGGGACCCCGCACCTACGAGCAGTACTTC	CATVPGPRTYEQYF
TRBV5-6	many	TRBJ2-5	TRBD1	TGTGCCAGCAGCCCCCTAAGGGGGCAAGCGGAGACCCAGTACTTC	CASSPLRGQAETQYF
TRBV7-2	NA	TRBJ1-6	TRBD1	TGTGCCAGCAGCTTGTACCCGACAGGGGGCCTTAGTTCACCCCTCCACTTT	CASSLYPTGGLSSPLHF
TRBV30	NA	TRBJ1-6	NA	TGTGCCTGGAGTAGGCGCTCCTATAATTCACCCCTCCACTTT	CAWSRRSYNSPLHF
TRBV3-1	many	TRBJ2-7	TRBD2	TGTGCCAGCAGGACCAGCGGGAGTTGGTCTCAGTACTTC	CASRTSGSWSQYF
TRBV3-1	many	TRBJ2-7	NA	TGTGCCAGCAGCGGCACAGACTCCTACGAGCAGTACTTC	CASSGTDSYEQYF
TRBV7-4	few	TRBJ1-5	TRBD1	TGTGCCAGAGACGACAGGGACCACGATTATAGCAATCAGCCCCAGCATTTT	CARDDRDHDYSNQPQHF
TRBV6-2/TRBV6-3	few	TRBJ2-7	TRBD1	TGTGCCAGCAGTTCCTACTCCGGGACAGGGGGCGCGAGCTTC	CASSSYSGTGGASF
TRBV4-3	NA	TRBJ2-4	TRBD2	TGCGCCAGCAGCCAATCTACTAGCGGGCTGGGAAACATTCAGTACTTC	CASSQSTSGLGNIQYF
TRBV12-3/TRBV12-4	many	TRBJ1-1	NA	TGTGCCAGCACCGCCCAGGATCCTAACACTGAAGCTTTCTTT	CASTAQDPNTEAFF
TRBV2	many	TRBJ2-5	TRBD1	TGTGCCAGCAGTGATTCGGCAGGGGGCATGACGGAGACCCAGTACTTC	CASSDSAGGMTETQYF
TRBV24-1	many	TRBJ2-2	NA	TGTGCCACCAGTGACGTAGACTTAGGCGGGGAGCTGTTTTTT	CATSDVDLGGELFF
TRBV4-2	NA	TRBJ1-5	NA	TGTGCCAGCAGCCAAGACCAGGTCGGCAATCAGCCCCAGCATTTT	CASSQDQVGNQPQHF
TRBV7-9	NA	TRBJ2-2	NA	TGTGCCAGCAGACCGACTAACACCGGGGAGCTGTTTTTT	CASRPTNTGELFF
TRBV7-9	many	TRBJ1-4	TRBD1	TGTGCCACCGCTGGTACGACAGGGAATGAAAAACTGTTTTTT	CATAGTTGNEKLFF
TRBV7-2	few	TRBJ1-2	NA	TGTGCCAGCAGCTTAGACGGGGCTGGAGGCTACACCTTC	CASSLDGAGGYTF
TRBV6-1	few	TRBJ1-2	TRBD1	TGTGCCAGCAGTACTGACCTAGGGGGCGGCTACACCTTC	CASSTDLGGGYTF
TRBV7-2	many	TRBJ2-4	NA	TGTGCCAGCAGCCTAGCGTCGGATATTCAGTACTTC	CASSLASDIQYF
TRBV28	NA	TRBJ1-2	NA	TGTGCCAGCAGCCCCTATGATGAGGCGGGCTACGCCTTC	CASSPYDEAGYAF